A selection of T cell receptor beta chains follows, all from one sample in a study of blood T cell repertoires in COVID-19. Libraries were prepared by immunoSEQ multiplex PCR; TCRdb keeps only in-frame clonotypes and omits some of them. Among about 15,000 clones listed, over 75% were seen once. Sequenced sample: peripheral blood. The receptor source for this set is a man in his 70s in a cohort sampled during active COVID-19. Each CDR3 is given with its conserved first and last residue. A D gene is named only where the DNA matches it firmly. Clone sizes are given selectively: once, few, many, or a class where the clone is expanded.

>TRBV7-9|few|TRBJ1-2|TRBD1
TGTGCCAGCAGCCACTTTGGGGGACAGAACTATGGCTACACCTTC
CASSHFGGQNYGYTF
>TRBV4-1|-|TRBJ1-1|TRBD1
TGCGCCAGCAGCCAAGTGAGGACAGGGATCACTGAAGCTTTCTTT
CASSQVRTGITEAFF
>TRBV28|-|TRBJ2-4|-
TGTGCCAGCAGTTTAGCCACACAAACTAGGTGGGAAAACATTCAGTACTTC
CASSLATQTRWENIQYF
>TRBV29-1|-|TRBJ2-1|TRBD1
TGCAGCGTTATAACAGGGGGCAATGAGCAGTTCTTC
CSVITGGNEQFF
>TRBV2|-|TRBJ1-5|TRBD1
TGTGCCAGCAGGTTAGGGGGCGTGAGCAATCAGCCCCAGCATTTT
CASRLGGVSNQPQHF
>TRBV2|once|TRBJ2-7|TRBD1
TGTGCCAGCAGAAAAGGACAGGGTGGGTACGAGCAGTACTTC
CASRKGQGGYEQYF
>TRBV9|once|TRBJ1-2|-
TGTGCCAGCAGCTCTGGACAAGGCGGCTACACCTTC
CASSSGQGGYTF
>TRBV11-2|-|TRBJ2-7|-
TGTGCCAGCAGCTTAGTGGGGTTAGGGGGTGGGCAGTACTTC
CASSLVGLGGGQYF
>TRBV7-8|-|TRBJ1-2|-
TGTGCCAGCAGCTCGACAGAAACTTATGGCTACACCTTC
CASSSTETYGYTF
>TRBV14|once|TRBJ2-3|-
TGTGCCAGCAGCCTAGGGAGACACACAGATACGCAGTATTTT
CASSLGRHTDTQYF
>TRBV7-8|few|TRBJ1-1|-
TGTGCCAGCAGCGGGGGGACCCTGGGGACTGAAGCTTTCTTT
CASSGGTLGTEAFF
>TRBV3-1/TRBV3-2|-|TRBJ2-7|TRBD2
TGTGCCAGCAGCCGCTTGACTAGCGGGAGTTCCTACGAGCAGTACTTC
CASSRLTSGSSYEQYF
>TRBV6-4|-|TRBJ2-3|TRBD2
TGTGCCAGCAGTGTACTAGCGGGACGCACAGATACGCAGTATTTT
CASSVLAGRTDTQYF
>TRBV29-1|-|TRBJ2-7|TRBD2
TGCAGCGTTGCTAGCGGGACCCCCTACGAGCAGTACTTC
CSVASGTPYEQYF
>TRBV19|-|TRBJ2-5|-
TGTGCCAGTAGTATGGGACATCAACAAGAGACCCAGTACTTC
CASSMGHQQETQYF